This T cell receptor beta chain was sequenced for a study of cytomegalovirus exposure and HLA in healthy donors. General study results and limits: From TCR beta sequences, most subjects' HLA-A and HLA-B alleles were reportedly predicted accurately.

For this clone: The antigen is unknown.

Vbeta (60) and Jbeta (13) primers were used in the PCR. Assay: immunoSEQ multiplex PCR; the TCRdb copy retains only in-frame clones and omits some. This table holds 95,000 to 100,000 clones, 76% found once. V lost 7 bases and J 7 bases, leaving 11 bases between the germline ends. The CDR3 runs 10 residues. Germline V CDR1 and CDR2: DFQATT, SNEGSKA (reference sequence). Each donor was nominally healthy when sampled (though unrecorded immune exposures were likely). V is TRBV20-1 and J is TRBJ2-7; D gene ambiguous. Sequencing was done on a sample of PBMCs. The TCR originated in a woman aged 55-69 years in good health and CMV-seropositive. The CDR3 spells CSVGVGEQYF. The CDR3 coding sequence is TGCAGTGTTGGAGTGGGTGAGCAGTACTTC.